This T cell receptor beta chain was captured by sequencing in a study of patients and donors after allogeneic stem cell transplantation (dated by TCRdb to between 2020 and 2021). Libraries were constructed by RT-PCR. For sequencing, a NextSeq 550 was employed. Through fastp at Q25 and MiXCR, TCRdb rebuilt clones from the public reads, retaining in-frame beta chains. One record per CDR3 amino acid sequence lists the most common genes and DNA. Here the sample has about 960,000 distinct CDR3 sequences; about a sixth occur a single time. The leading ten clones occupy around 6% of the sample. V loses 0 bases of germline sequence and J loses 0 bases, and the interval between the two ends is 18 bases. Including the terminal cysteine and phenylalanine, the CDR3 comprises 19 residues. The kept DNA is CDR3 alone, 57 bases in frame from the first base. The germline V gene specifies LGHNA as CDR1 and YNFKEQ as CDR2.

To note about this clonotype: Its recognized antigen is unknown. Per-base quality was not reported, and no clone a single base away is much larger than it.

The TCR originated in a human donor who was either an allogeneic HSCT recipient or a stem cell or donor lymphocyte infusion donor (not recorded which). It is not recorded whose cells these are; they may come from a transplant donor. The sample consisted of blood, either unsorted or a sorted T cell fraction (not recorded which). This sequence uses TRBV4-2 and TRBJ1-3, with the D segment identity uncertain. The DNA reads as follows: TGTGCCAGCAGCCAAGATTTGGGTGGCGGCAGGAGCTCTGGAAACACCATATATTTT. It translates to CASSQDLGGGRSSGNTIYF.